The 28 T cell receptor beta chains below all came from one sample that was sequenced in a study of T cell responses to AZD1222 COVID-19 vaccine listed by TCRdb under 2021. The method was the immunoSEQ multiplex PCR assay. Entries here come from immuneACCESS through TCRdb and include only in-frame sequences with V and J called. Some clones fail to appear in such tables; in the studies checked, an unresolved V gene covers under half of the shortfall, and the cause of the remainder is unknown. Across this sample there are approximately 110,000 clones, with 70% to 90% seen only once. The top ten clonotypes cover about 4.9% of the sample. The time point label here, explained by the study, means: baseline before first vaccination. Source: peripheral blood, taken on day 0 of AZD1222 vaccination. These receptors all come from an adult in good health.

On this clone: Other nucleotide sequences in the sample specify the same CDR3. V usage is TRBV28 and J usage is TRBJ1-6; D not resolved. Between the trimmed V and J ends, which lost 6 bases and 6 bases, there was a span of 3 bases. CDR1 and CDR2 (germline): MDHEN, SYDVKM. The CDR3 spans 11 residues. This CDR3 reads CASSLNSPLHF. CDR3 sequence (DNA): TGTGCCAGCAGCCTTAATTCACCCCTCCACTTT. The variable domain in full, completed from reference TRBV28 and TRBJ1-6, reads DVKVTQSSRYLVKRTGEKVFLECVQDMDHENMFWYRQDPGLGLRLIYFSYDVKMKEKGDIPEGYSVSREKKERFSLILESASTNQTSMYLCASSLNSPLHFGNGTRLTVT.

The chain links TRBV10-2 to TRBJ1-1; 7 bases fit TRBD1. CDR1 is WSHSY, CDR2 SAAADI, per germline. V shed 6 bases and J 1 base; nucleotides not matched to a gene: 2. The CDR3 contains 13 residues. The CDR3 DNA is TGCGCCAGCAGGGACAGGCCGAACACTGAAGCTTTCTTT. It specifies CASRDRPNTEAFF.

The chain uses TRBV25-1 and TRBJ2-5; TRBD2 might be the D (7 bases). Per germline, CDR1 MGHDK and CDR2 SYGVNS. Trimming cost V 5 bases and J 1 base, with 14 bases left between them. This CDR3 spans 15 amino acids. The CDR3 loop reads CASSRGADPQETQYF. CDR3 nucleotides: TGTGCCAGCAGTCGGGGGGCCGATCCCCAAGAGACCCAGTACTTC.

V is TRBV13 and J is TRBJ2-1; D is uncertain. The V end was cut by 0 bases, the J end by 8 bases, with 8 bases between. Germline V gene lookup returns CDR1 PRHDT and CDR2 FYEKMQ (reference sequence). The length of the CDR3 is 13 residues. CDR3 region: CASSLGRWDEQFF. The CDR3 bases are TGTGCCAGCAGCTTAGGCCGGTGGGATGAGCAGTTCTTC. The full variable domain, in which reference TRBV13 and TRBJ2-1 provide the parts outside the CDR3, is AAGVIQSPRHLIKEKRETATLKCYPIPRHDTVYWYQQGPGQDPQFLISFYEKMQSDKGSIPDRFSAQQFSDYHSELNMSSLELGDSALYFCASSLGRWDEQFFGPGTRLTVL.

On this clone: The sample has other DNA sequences that encode this CDR3 too. This chain joins TRBV7-2 and TRBJ1-1, with D tentatively TRBD1 (6 bases). Per the germline V gene, CDR1 is SGHTA and CDR2 is FQGNSA. The CDR3 runs 13 residues. Trimming took 4 bases from V and 4 from J, leaving 10 bases between them. The CDR3 region has the DNA TGTGCCAGCAGCTCTCAGGGGTCCACTGAAGCTTTCTTT. Translated, it gives CASSSQGSTEAFF. Combining the CDR3 with reference TRBV7-2 and TRBJ1-1 gives the whole variable domain GAGVSQSPSNKVTEKGKDVELRCDPISGHTALYWYRQSLGQGLEFLIYFQGNSAPDKSGLPSDRFSAERTGGSVSTLTIQRTQQEDSAVYLCASSSQGSTEAFFGQGTRLTVV.

Only a few counts were recorded for this clone. The V gene is TRBV27, the J gene TRBJ1-5; TRBD1 aligns across 8 bases. V was clipped by 5 bases and J by 0 bases; unmatched bases: 12. CDR3 length: 18 residues. CDR1 MNHEY and CDR2 SMNVEV come from the germline V gene (reference sequence). CDR3 in DNA: TGTGCCAGCAGTCCCTCGCAGGGGGCATTTTATAGCAATCAGCCCCAGCATTTT. Its protein product is CASSPSQGAFYSNQPQHF.

V gene TRBV5-1 combines with J gene TRBJ1-6; tentatively, D is TRBD1 (6 bases). CDR1 SGHRS and CDR2 YFSETQ come from the germline V gene. V lost 6 bases, J lost 7 bases, and 17 bases lay in between. This CDR3 contains 15 residues. The CDR3 DNA reads as TGCGCCAGCACCCTCGGGGGGGCCCCAAATTCACCCCTCCACTTT. Translation: CASTLGGAPNSPLHF.

This clone has just a few counts. The chain couples TRBV4-1 to TRBJ1-4, with a tentative D call TRBD1 (5 bases). CDR1 and CDR2 (germline): MGHRA, YSYEKL. The CDR3 spans 14 residues. V lost 1 base and J lost 8, with 11 bases in between. Written as DNA, the CDR3 is TGCGCCAGCAGCCAAGGCGTAGGGGACGAAAAACTGTTTTTT. Translated: CASSQGVGDEKLFF.

The CDR3 nucleotides read TGTGCCAGCTCACCCGAGCCCGGGACAGGGGCGGAGCAGTACTTC. It translates to CASSPEPGTGAEQYF. The rearrangement links TRBV18 to TRBJ2-7; 10 bases line up with TRBD1. The CDR3 runs 15 residues. V shed 3 bases and J 7 bases; nucleotides not matched to a gene: 9. CDR1 is KGHSH and CDR2 is LQKENI in the germline V gene. The complete variable domain, with remaining parts taken from reference TRBV18 and TRBJ2-7, reads NAGVMQNPRHLVRRRGQEARLRCSPMKGHSHVYWYRQLPEEGLKFMVYLQKENIIDESGMPKERFSAEFPKEGPSILRIQQVVRGDSAAYFCASSPEPGTGAEQYFGPGTRLTVT.

The chain employs TRBV19 and TRBJ2-4, with D possibly TRBD1 on 6 matching bases. Germline V gene lookup returns CDR1 LNHDA and CDR2 SQIVND (reference sequence). This CDR3 has 14 amino acids. V lost 8 bases and J lost 6, with 17 bases in between. CDR3 residues: CASGYRDIGNIQYF. The CDR3 region has the DNA TGTGCCAGTGGATACCGGGACATTGGAAACATTCAGTACTTC.

Turning to this clone: Other DNA sequences in this sample translate to the same CDR3. The rearrangement links TRBV7-2 to TRBJ2-7; D gene ambiguous. Deletions cut 2 bases from V and 7 bases from J, with 6 bases between. The germline V gene has CDR1 SGHTA and CDR2 FQGNSA. This CDR3 region has 11 residues. CDR3 DNA: TGTGCCAGCAGCTTACGGTATGAGCAGTACTTC. It yields the protein CASSLRYEQYF.

The rearrangement joins TRBV27 to TRBJ1-2; 8 nucleotides align to TRBD1. Per the germline V gene, CDR1 is MNHEY and CDR2 is SMNVEV (reference sequence). After removal of 5 bases from V and 6 bases from J, the junction contained 8 bases not matched to a gene. The CDR3 totals 14 residues. Written as DNA, the CDR3 is TGTGCCAGCAGTCCTACGACCAGGGGGCATGGCTACACCTTC. This sequence encodes CASSPTTRGHGYTF.

The chain has TRBV6-6 and TRBJ2-5; no definite D call. In germline, CDR1 is MNHNY, CDR2 SVGAGI (reference sequence). This CDR3 comprises 11 residues. V lost 2 bases to trimming and J lost 4 bases, with 2 bases between them. In DNA form, the CDR3 reads TGTGCCAGCAGTTACCTAGAGACCCAGTACTTC. Its protein product is CASSYLETQYF.

The chain links TRBV6-5 to TRBJ2-5; 14 bases are a match to TRBD2. In germline, CDR1 is MNHEY, CDR2 SVGAGI. V lost 7 bases and J lost 5; bases outside the gene matches: 6. This CDR3 region has 15 residues. The CDR3 protein is CASTRLAGGPETQYF. In DNA form, the CDR3 reads TGTGCCAGCACCCGACTAGCGGGGGGGCCTGAGACCCAGTACTTC.

The chain uses TRBV18 and TRBJ1-4, with D perhaps matching TRBD1 (5 bases). The germline V and J ends were trimmed by 6 bases and 8 bases, with 16 bases remaining between them. The germline gives CDR1 KGHSH, CDR2 LQKENI. This CDR3 contains 14 residues. The CDR3 loop reads CASSGDSSREKLFF. The CDR3 coding sequence is TGTGCCAGCTCGGGCGACAGCTCCCGAGAAAAACTGTTTTTT.

The V call is TRBV5-1, the J call TRBJ1-2; D is ambiguous. V dropped 4 bases and J dropped 7 bases, with 17 bases sitting between them. This CDR3 has 14 amino acids. Germline V gene lookup returns CDR1 SGHRS and CDR2 YFSETQ. The CDR3 DNA follows: TGCGCCAGCAGCGACGTTCGGGGTTCTCGTGGCTACACCTTC. Residues: CASSDVRGSRGYTF.

V usage is TRBV11-3 and J usage is TRBJ2-1, with 8 bases fitting TRBD1. Trimming at V came to 5 bases and at J to 0 bases, leaving 6 bases not matched to a gene. The germline V gene has CDR1 SGHNT and CDR2 YENEEA. This CDR3 is built from 16 residues. This chain's CDR3 is CASSETGTGSYNEQFF. The CDR3 nucleotides read TGTGCCAGCAGCGAAACCGGGACAGGCTCCTACAATGAGCAGTTCTTC.

The chain links TRBV24-1 to TRBJ2-5; 8 nucleotides match TRBD1. There are 14 residues in the CDR3. Germline CDR1 KGHDR, CDR2 SFDVKD. Unmatched junction bases numbered 5, after V lost 5 bases and J lost 4 bases. As DNA, the CDR3 is TGTGCCACCAGTGCGACAGGGGTTCGAGAGACCCAGTACTTC. Protein: CATSATGVRETQYF.

The chain links TRBV6-5 to TRBJ1-2; D call uncertain. CDR3 size: 13 residues. Germline V CDR1 and CDR2: MNHEY, SVGAGI. V was trimmed by 7 bases and J by 4 bases, leaving 13 bases between them. The CDR3 here is CASIPAYSYGYTF. In nucleotides, the CDR3 is TGTGCCAGCATCCCAGCCTACAGCTATGGCTACACCTTC.

The genes are TRBV15 and TRBJ2-7, with 7 bases matching TRBD2. The V and J ends lost 4 bases and 3 bases, in that order; junction bases with no gene match: 12. Germline CDR1 is LNHNV and CDR2 is YYDKDF (reference sequence). CDR3 length: 16 residues. The CDR3 here is CATSTFGRDGYYEQYF. CDR3 in DNA: TGTGCCACCAGCACCTTTGGGAGGGACGGTTACTACGAGCAGTACTTC.

By share, this clone ranks as medium-sized. The J gene is TRBJ2-5, the V gene TRBV6-1; 9 positions agree with TRBD1. V lost 1 base, J lost 5 bases, and 5 bases stayed unmatched. This CDR3 has 15 amino acids. CDR1 is MNHNS and CDR2 is SASEGT in the germline V gene. CDR3 nucleotides: TGTGCCAGCAGTGAAGGGGGACAGGGTTCGGAGACCCAGTACTTC. This codes for CASSEGGQGSETQYF.

This chain joins TRBV5-1 and TRBJ1-2; no clear D gene. Trimming took 4 bases from V and 7 from J, leaving 14 bases between them. The CDR3 totals 13 residues. From germline, CDR1 is SGHRS and CDR2 YFSETQ. This CDR3 is CASSVPEAGGYTF. As DNA, the CDR3 is TGCGCCAGCAGCGTCCCTGAGGCCGGTGGCTACACCTTC.

This chain joins TRBV7-9 and TRBJ1-2, with D uncertain. Germline V lookup: CDR1 SEHNR, CDR2 FQNEAQ (reference sequence). The CDR3 totals 13 residues. V shed 5 bases and J shed 1 base, with 8 bases lying between them. The chain's CDR3 is CASSQSNNYGYTF. The DNA of the CDR3 is TGTGCCAGCAGCCAGTCGAATAACTATGGCTACACCTTC.

J is TRBJ2-7 and V is TRBV7-9; D call uncertain. With 5 bases removed from V and 0 bases from J, the gap between germline ends came to 11 bases. CDR1 is SEHNR, CDR2 FQNEAQ, per germline (reference sequence). This CDR3 contains 14 residues. This CDR3 is CASSQTDGSYEQYF. The DNA for the CDR3 is TGTGCCAGCAGCCAAACCGACGGCTCCTACGAGCAGTACTTC.

The chain has TRBV6-5 and TRBJ1-1; D remains ambiguous. The CDR3 is 15 residues long. Per the germline V gene, CDR1 is MNHEY and CDR2 is SVGAGI. Trimming took 4 bases from V and 0 from J, leaving 12 bases between them. The CDR3 reads CASSFSFRLNTEAFF. The CDR3 DNA reads as TGTGCCAGCAGTTTTAGTTTTAGGTTGAACACTGAAGCTTTCTTT.

The V and J genes are TRBV7-8 and TRBJ2-6; D call uncertain. CDR1 is SGHVS, CDR2 FQNEAQ, per germline. V was cut by 5 bases and J by 4 bases, with 12 bases left in between. CDR3 size: 15 residues. CDR3 in DNA: TGTGCCAGCAGCCCCCCGGCCTCCGGGGCCAACGTCCTGACTTTC. Protein: CASSPPASGANVLTF.

The chain carries TRBV7-9 and TRBJ1-4; 7 bases fit TRBD1. The V and J ends lost 1 base and 3 bases, in that order; junction bases with no gene match: 2. Germline assignment: CDR1 SEHNR and CDR2 FQNEAQ (reference sequence). CDR3 length equals 15 residues. The CDR3, as DNA: TGTGCCAGCAGCTTAGAAGGGACAGCTAATGAAAAACTGTTTTTT. As protein: CASSLEGTANEKLFF.

The chain links TRBV11-2 to TRBJ2-3, with no clear D. V lost 4 bases and J lost 2, with 13 bases in between. The CDR3 spans 15 residues. The germline V gene has CDR1 SGHAT and CDR2 FQNNGV. The chain's CDR3 is CASSSGTGSTDTQYF. CDR3 coding DNA: TGTGCCAGCAGCTCCGGTACGGGTTCCACAGATACGCAGTATTTT.